Shown below are 13 T cell receptor beta chains from a single sample sequenced in a study of T cells in Graves' hyperthyroidism and ophthalmopathy. RNA transcripts yielded amplified TCR beta CDR3 regions. A first-round RT-PCR of the TCR CDR3 used the HTBI primer set. MiXCR was run by TCRdb on the multiplex PCR reads, yielding one entry per CDR3 protein. The sample carries about half a million distinct CDR3 sequences, 24% recorded once. Material for sequencing was blood. Receptors originate from a woman in her thirties with Graves' ophthalmopathy.

This clonotype turned up a few times. One base away lies a much larger clone, so this may be a sequencing read error. The chain combines TRBV6-1 with TRBJ2-2, with TRBD2 matching 8 bases. Per germline, CDR1 MNHNS and CDR2 SASEGT. The CDR3 contains 13 residues. The DNA of the CDR3 is TGTGCCATCGGACCAGGACTAGCCGGGGAGCTGTGTTTT. This translates into CAIGPGLAGELCF.

The J gene is TRBJ1-1, the V gene TRBV20-1; tentative D call: TRBD1 (5 bases). This CDR3 spans 13 amino acids. Per the germline V gene, CDR1 is DFQATT and CDR2 is SNEGSKA (reference sequence). The germline V and J ends were trimmed by 3 bases and 1 base, with 9 bases remaining between them. CDR3 residues: CSASGHPNTEAFF. CDR3 DNA: TGCAGTGCTAGCGGACACCCGAACACTGAAGCTTTCTTT.

This rearrangement joins TRBV12-3 or TRBV12-4 to TRBJ2-5, with no clear D. Trimming stripped 5 bases from V and 1 base from J, with 14 bases between. The CDR3 has 15 amino acids. CDR3 protein: CASSLRRSLQETQYF. The CDR3 bases are TGTGCCAGCAGTCTCCGTCGCAGCCTCCAAGAGACCCAGTACTTC.

The chain recombines TRBV6-5 with TRBJ1-5; D may be TRBD1 (6 bases). This CDR3 spans 15 amino acids. The germline V gene encodes CDR1 MNHEY and CDR2 SVGAGI. Trimming stripped 4 bases from V and 2 bases from J, with 12 bases between. CDR3 sequence: CASSSSNRGNQPQHF. For the CDR3, the DNA is TGTGCCAGCAGTTCAAGCAACAGGGGCAATCAGCCCCAGCATTTT.

This clonotype has ten or more counts. J is TRBJ1-5 and V is TRBV12-3 or TRBV12-4; 9 bases are shared with TRBD1. With V trimmed by 5 bases and J by 7 bases, 6 bases remained unmatched. This CDR3 comprises 14 residues. CDR3 coding DNA: TGTGCCAGCAGTCCGACAGGGGGAGGACAGCCCCAGCATTTT. This codes for CASSPTGGGQPQHF.

There are many counts of this clonotype. The chain couples TRBV27 to TRBJ2-6, with D perhaps matching TRBD1 or TRBD2 (5 bases each). V was pared by 6 bases and J by 2 bases, with 11 bases between. This CDR3 spans 15 amino acids. Germline assignment: CDR1 MNHEY and CDR2 SMNVEV (reference sequence). This CDR3 is CASSGLGAGANVLTF. CDR3 DNA: TGTGCCAGCAGCGGCTTGGGGGCTGGGGCCAACGTCCTGACTTTC. The full variable domain, completed using reference TRBV27 and TRBJ2-6, is EAQVTQNPRYLITVTGKKLTVTCSQNMNHEYMSWYRQDPGLGLRQIYYSMNVEVTDKGDVPEGYKVSRKEKRNFPLILESPSPNQTSLYFCASSGLGAGANVLTFGAGSRLTVL.

In this sample, this clonotype turned up many times. The chain is built from TRBV4-3 and TRBJ2-5; D possibly corresponds to TRBD1 (6 bases). This CDR3 is 15 amino acids long. Trimming took 2 bases from V and 1 from J, leaving 11 bases between them. From germline, CDR1 is LGHNA and CDR2 YSLEER. The CDR3 loop is CASSQQGQTQETQYF. CDR3 coding DNA: TGCGCCAGCAGCCAACAGGGGCAGACCCAAGAGACCCAGTACTTC.

This clonotype was detected ten times or more. The chain uses TRBV11-2 and TRBJ2-5; D possibly corresponds to TRBD2 (7 bases). Trimming removed 1 base at V and 5 bases at J, with 14 bases between. From germline, CDR1 is SGHAT and CDR2 FQNNGV. The CDR3 has 15 residues. The CDR3 reads CASSLGGGPWETQYF. CDR3 nucleotide sequence: TGTGCCAGCAGCTTAGGGGGGGGCCCTTGGGAGACCCAGTACTTC.

There are many counts of this clonotype. The rearrangement joins TRBV19 to TRBJ1-1, with D tentatively TRBD1 (6 bases). V gave up 4 bases and J gave up 2 bases, with 17 bases separating them. CDR1 is LNHDA and CDR2 is SQIVND in the germline V gene (reference sequence). The CDR3 runs 16 residues. CDR3 loop: CASSTNRQASNTEAFF. The CDR3, as DNA: TGTGCCAGTAGTACCAACCGACAGGCTAGTAACACTGAAGCTTTCTTT.

The V call is TRBV28, the J call TRBJ1-1; D call uncertain. CDR1 MDHEN and CDR2 SYDVKM come from the germline V gene. The CDR3 covers 15 residues. V was pared by 5 bases and J by 5 bases, with 18 bases between. Written as DNA, the CDR3 is TGTGCCAGCAGTCCGCGTGGGGTTTCGAAAACTGAAGCTTTCTTT. Encoded protein: CASSPRGVSKTEAFF.

This clonotype was seen ten or more times. V is TRBV28 and J is TRBJ2-7; 8 nucleotides agree with TRBD1. The CDR3 sequence is 15 residues long. CDR1 is MDHEN, CDR2 SYDVKM, per germline. Trimming removed 4 bases from V and 3 bases from J; junction bases left unmatched: 8. The CDR3: CASSSSGTGLYEQYF. The DNA of the CDR3 is TGTGCCAGCAGTTCCTCCGGGACAGGTCTCTACGAGCAGTACTTC.

In this sample, this clonotype turned up many times. The DNA of the CDR3 is TGTGCCAGCAGCTTAGAGGAGTGGATAGAGACCCAGTACTTC. Its translation is CASSLEEWIETQYF. The V gene is TRBV11-2, the J gene TRBJ2-5; D remains ambiguous. The germline V and J ends were trimmed by 0 bases and 4 bases, with 9 bases remaining between them. CDR1 and CDR2 (germline): SGHAT, FQNNGV. The CDR3 runs to 14 residues.

This clonotype has ten or more counts. The V call is TRBV6-4, the J call TRBJ2-7; a possible D gene is TRBD1 (6 bases). Germline CDR1 and CDR2: MRHNA and SNTAGT. This CDR3 is built from 20 residues. The V gene lost 11 bases and the J gene lost 2 bases, with 37 bases spanning the gap. CDR3 nucleotides: TGTGCCGGGACCCTGGGACCGATACGTAATCGGACAGAGCAAGCCTACGAGCAGTACTTC. Encoded protein: CAGTLGPIRNRTEQAYEQYF.